The T cell receptor beta chain described here comes from a study of identifying expanded T cells in peripheral blood. Of note for this clone: No antigen is known for it.

Sequencing was performed with immunoSEQ multiplex PCR; in TCRdb, only in-frame clones are kept and a portion is missing. The data hold about 85,000 clones, with roughly 90% observed a single time. CDR3 length: 14 residues. Unmatched junction bases numbered 1, after V lost 0 bases and J lost 4 bases. CDR1 is SGHNT and CDR2 is YYREEE in the germline V gene (reference sequence). General study points: Approximately two-week clone count variance significantly increased as total template count grew. Over about two and four weeks, about 16.4 and 19 clones changed, versus around 1.2 between replicates.

This TCR derives from a person aged 18 to 75 in good health. The sample taken for sequencing was blood. The chain couples TRBV5-4 to TRBJ2-5; TRBD1 aligns across 9 bases. The CDR3 nucleotides read TGTGCCAGCAGCTTGGGGGACAGGGTAGAGACCCAGTACTTC. Encoded protein: CASSLGDRVETQYF. The full variable domain, rest sourced from reference TRBV5-4 and TRBJ2-5, is ETGVTQSPTHLIKTRGQQVTLRCSSQSGHNTVSWYQQALGQGPQFIFQYYREEENGRGNFPPRFSGLQFPNYSSELNVNALELDDSALYLCASSLGDRVETQYFGPGTRLLVL.